Each of the 29 T cell receptor beta chains below was sequenced from the same sample in a study of response to subunit inactivated influenza vaccine (dated by TCRdb to the late 2010s). The library relied on RT-PCR. The sequencer was an Illumina HiSeq 2500. In TCRdb, the public reads were trimmed at Q25 with fastp and aligned with MiXCR, with productive beta chains retained. Identical CDR3 protein sequences are pooled into one entry, listed with their most common genes and DNA. The sample yields roughly 170,000 distinct CDR3 sequences; approximately 8.7% were counted once. Jointly, the top ten make up about 11% of the sample. Material: non-naive T cells sorted from PBMCs, obtained on the day of vaccination. Read against the paper, the sample's cell subset or site label means: memory T cell fraction. These receptors all come from a man aged 50-60 years who received an inactivated influenza vaccine. Donor details come from another sample of the same person, matched by shared clones.

The rearrangement joins TRBV4-3 to TRBJ2-2; D may be TRBD2 (6 bases). The CDR3 is 19 residues long. The germline CDR1 and CDR2 sequences are LGHNA and YSLEER. The germline V and J ends were trimmed by 1 base and 4 bases, with 22 bases remaining between them. As DNA, the CDR3 is TGCGCCAGCAGCCAAGGGTATCGCAGGCCCCCCGGGGGCACCGGGGAGCTGTTTTTT. It translates to CASSQGYRRPPGGTGELFF.

The chain couples TRBV7-2 to TRBJ2-3, with D hard to call. V lost 2 bases to trimming and J lost 2 bases, with 11 bases between them. Germline V CDR1 and CDR2: SGHTA, FQGNSA. The CDR3 has 15 residues. The CDR3 DNA follows: TGTGCCAGCAGCTTACTTTCCCACCCCACAGATACGCAGTATTTT. Amino acid sequence: CASSLLSHPTDTQYF.

Many counts were recorded for this clonotype. The chain recombines TRBV7-2 with TRBJ2-2; D tentatively fits TRBD1 or TRBD2 (5 bases each). Germline V CDR1 and CDR2: SGHTA, FQGNSA. With 5 bases removed from V and 2 bases from J, the gap between germline ends came to 12 bases. This CDR3 contains 15 residues. The CDR3 loop reads CASSPGPRNTGELFF. The DNA for the CDR3 is TGTGCCAGCAGCCCGGGACCGCGCAACACCGGGGAGCTGTTTTTT.

The table lists this clonotype with many counts. This chain links TRBV29-1 with TRBJ2-5; D is unresolved. The CDR3 is 15 amino acids. V lost 0 bases and J lost 5, with 16 bases in between. Germline CDR1 is SQVTM and CDR2 is ANQGSEA. DNA for the CDR3: TGCAGCGTTGAAGATGAGGACCTGAAGCTCGAGACCCAGTACTTC. Translated, it gives CSVEDEDLKLETQYF.

V and J are TRBV5-5 and TRBJ2-1; 10 nucleotides agree with TRBD1. This CDR3 comprises 15 residues. V shed 6 bases and J 7 bases; nucleotides not matched to a gene: 10. CDR1 SGHKS and CDR2 YYEKEE come from the germline V gene (reference sequence). This chain's CDR3 is CASTHRDRGRNEQFF. DNA of the CDR3: TGTGCCAGCACCCATAGGGACAGGGGAAGAAATGAGCAGTTCTTC.

This clonotype has more than one count but fewer than ten. V gene TRBV7-2 combines with J gene TRBJ1-1; D call uncertain. There are 15 residues in the CDR3. Per germline, CDR1 SGHTA and CDR2 FQGNSA. Deletions cut 1 base from V and 1 base from J, with 10 bases between. The CDR3 sequence: CASSLVRGQNTEAFF. The CDR3 DNA is TGTGCCAGCAGCTTAGTCCGGGGTCAGAACACTGAAGCTTTCTTT.

This clonotype was counted between two and nine times. The CDR3 region has the DNA TGTGCCAGCAGTGCCCCTCGCCGACTAGCGGGGGCGAGGGAGACCCAGTACTTC. It codes for CASSAPRRLAGARETQYF. The rearrangement uses TRBV12-3 or TRBV12-4 and TRBJ2-5; TRBD2 matches 12 bases. The CDR3 extends over 18 amino acids. Trimming removed 5 bases from V and 5 bases from J; junction bases left unmatched: 15.

There are a few counts of this clonotype. CDR3: CASSQGLAGGQYQETQYF. The CDR3, as DNA: TGTGCCAGCAGCCAGGGACTAGCGGGAGGCCAGTACCAAGAGACCCAGTACTTC. The chain joins TRBV4-2 to TRBJ2-5, with TRBD2 identical over 15 bases. Losses at the gene ends were 3 bases for V and 0 bases for J; bases not matched to a gene: 5. CDR1 and CDR2 from the germline V gene are LGHNA and YNFKEQ. This CDR3 comprises 18 residues.

This clonotype was seen at least ten times. The V gene is TRBV11-2, the J gene TRBJ2-1; 11 positions agree with TRBD2. The CDR3 has 15 residues. Germline-derived CDR1 and CDR2 are SGHAT and FQNNGV. V lost 4 bases, J lost 7 bases, and 6 bases stayed unmatched. CDR3 sequence: CASSSSSGGHNEQFF. The DNA for the CDR3 is TGTGCCAGCAGCTCCTCTAGCGGGGGGCATAATGAGCAGTTCTTC. Drawing the rest from reference TRBV11-2 and TRBJ2-1, the complete variable domain is EAGVAQSPRYKIIEKRQSVAFWCNPISGHATLYWYQQILGQGPKLLIQFQNNGVVDDSQLPKDRFSAERLKGVDSTLKIQPAKLEDSAVYLCASSSSSGGHNEQFFGPGTRLTVL.

Here the CDR3 DNA reads TGCGCCAGCAGCCATGTTCCGGACAGAAGGGGCTACACCTTC. Translated: CASSHVPDRRGYTF. The chain combines TRBV4-3 with TRBJ1-2; a possible D gene is TRBD1 (6 bases). CDR3 length: 14 residues. V was shortened by 3 bases and J by 8 bases, with 16 bases between the two germline ends. CDR1 is LGHNA and CDR2 is YSLEER in the germline V gene.

The rearrangement links TRBV20-1 to TRBJ2-1, with TRBD2 matching 8 bases. The CDR3 extends over 14 amino acids. With V trimmed by 5 bases and J by 0 bases, 3 bases remained unmatched. Germline V gives CDR1 DFQATT, CDR2 SNEGSKA (reference sequence). The CDR3 is CSALSGGSYNEQFF. For the CDR3, the DNA is TGCAGTGCTCTGAGCGGGGGCTCCTACAATGAGCAGTTCTTC.

This clonotype appeared many times. V is TRBV5-1 and J is TRBJ2-1, with TRBD1 as a possible D gene (6 bases). This CDR3 region has 16 residues. Germline loops: CDR1 SGHRS, CDR2 YFSETQ. Trimming took 4 bases from V and 10 from J, leaving 24 bases between them. CDR3 residues: CASSPSAADSSLEQFF. The CDR3 bases are TGCGCCAGCAGCCCTTCAGCTGCGGACAGCTCCCTCGAGCAGTTCTTC.

This clonotype was recorded a few times. V and J are TRBV20-1 and TRBJ2-7, with 8 bases matching TRBD2. Losses at the gene ends were 0 bases for V and 9 bases for J; bases not matched to a gene: 10. The germline V gene has CDR1 DFQATT and CDR2 SNEGSKA (reference sequence). This CDR3 region has 14 residues. The CDR3 bases are TGCAGTGCTAGAGATGGGCTAGCGGGTTATGGGCAGTACTTC. Residues: CSARDGLAGYGQYF.

The chain employs TRBV12-3 or TRBV12-4 and TRBJ1-6; tentatively, D is TRBD1 (6 bases). The CDR3 is 14 amino acids. The V gene lost 9 bases and the J gene lost 1 base, with 10 bases spanning the gap. The CDR3, as DNA: TGTGCCAGTTTAGGGGGTTCCTATAATTCACCCCTCCACTTT. Its protein product is CASLGGSYNSPLHF.

This clonotype appeared many times. The genes are TRBV11-2 and TRBJ2-3, with a weak D call TRBD1 (6 bases). Germline-derived CDR1 and CDR2 are SGHAT and FQNNGV. Deletions cut 3 bases from V and 3 bases from J, with 10 bases between. The CDR3 sequence is 14 residues long. The CDR3 bases are TGTGCCAGCAGCTTTAAAGGACAGACAGATACGCAGTATTTT. This codes for CASSFKGQTDTQYF.

This chain uses TRBV6-1 with TRBJ2-7; D possibly corresponds to TRBD2 (7 bases). Trimming took 6 bases from V and 0 from J, leaving 15 bases between them. CDR3 length: 15 residues. Germline CDR1 and CDR2: MNHNS and SASEGT. As DNA, the CDR3 is TGTGCCAGCAGGACGGGGGGCGCCAGCTCCTACGAGCAGTACTTC. It translates to CASRTGGASSYEQYF.

This clonotype was picked up many times. This chain links TRBV7-2 with TRBJ2-1; D tentatively fits TRBD1 or TRBD2 (6 bases each). The germline V and J ends were trimmed by 4 bases and 0 bases, with 16 bases remaining between them. Germline V gene data show CDR1 as SGHTA and CDR2 as FQGNSA. The CDR3 contains 17 residues. CDR3 in DNA: TGTGCCAGCAGCTCCGAAGGGGGACTGAGCTCCTACAATGAGCAGTTCTTC. Its translation is CASSSEGGLSSYNEQFF.

This clonotype was counted at least ten times. The V and J genes are TRBV20-1 and TRBJ2-1; D may correspond to TRBD1 or TRBD2 (5 bases each). The CDR3 runs 15 residues. Germline CDR1 reads DFQATT; CDR2 reads SNEGSKA (reference sequence). V lost 5 bases, J lost 4 bases, and 18 bases lay in between. The CDR3 loop reads CSAPSGLAAYNEQFF. For the CDR3, the DNA is TGCAGTGCTCCTTCGGGGCTAGCCGCATACAATGAGCAGTTCTTC.

The chain recombines TRBV7-2 with TRBJ2-2; either TRBD1 or TRBD2 may fit D (5 bases each). Germline-derived CDR1 and CDR2 are SGHTA and FQGNSA. Trimming stripped 5 bases from V and 1 base from J, with 11 bases between. This CDR3 is built from 15 residues. The CDR3 loop is CASSRRGRNTGELFF. As DNA, the CDR3 is TGTGCCAGCAGCCGCCGGGGCAGGAACACCGGGGAGCTGTTTTTT. Drawing the rest from reference TRBV7-2 and TRBJ2-2, the complete variable domain is GAGVSQSPSNKVTEKGKDVELRCDPISGHTALYWYRQSLGQGLEFLIYFQGNSAPDKSGLPSDRFSAERTGGSVSTLTIQRTQQEDSAVYLCASSRRGRNTGELFFGEGSRLTVL.

V and J are TRBV29-1 and TRBJ2-1, with 10 bases fitting TRBD2. V was pared by 6 bases and J by 7 bases, with 12 bases of the junction left unmatched. Germline V gene sequence: CDR1 SQVTM, CDR2 ANQGSEA. The CDR3 is made up of 15 amino acids. In DNA, the CDR3 is TGCAGCGTGGGCCCCAAAGCGGGGGGGCTTAATGAGCAGTTCTTC. Encoded protein: CSVGPKAGGLNEQFF.

This sequence joins TRBV7-9 and TRBJ2-5; 12 bases agree with TRBD2. Germline CDR1 is SEHNR and CDR2 is FQNEAQ (reference sequence). The V gene end was trimmed by 5 bases and the J gene end by 2 bases; junction bases not matched to a gene: 6. The CDR3 sequence is 16 residues long. The CDR3 here is CASSGLAGGLQETQYF. CDR3 in DNA: TGTGCCAGCAGCGGTCTAGCGGGAGGGTTACAAGAGACCCAGTACTTC.

This clonotype has a handful of counts. The chain links TRBV3-1 to TRBJ1-1, with D possibly matching TRBD1 (6 bases). Germline CDR1 and CDR2: LGHDT and YNNKEL (reference sequence). V dropped 0 bases and J dropped 11 bases, with 13 bases sitting between them. The CDR3 contains 13 residues. The CDR3 DNA follows: TGTGCCAGCAGCCAAGATATTGGGACAAGGGCTTTCTTT. This gives the protein CASSQDIGTRAFF.

This clonotype was seen repeatedly, ten times or more. The V call is TRBV7-9, the J call TRBJ1-1; D is uncertain. Trimming removed 5 bases from V and 0 bases from J, with 13 bases in between. The CDR3 spans 15 residues. From germline, CDR1 is SEHNR and CDR2 FQNEAQ (reference sequence). The CDR3 nucleotides read TGTGCCAGCAGCCGACAACAGACCTTGAACACTGAAGCTTTCTTT. Encoded protein: CASSRQQTLNTEAFF.

This clonotype was picked up many times. CDR3 DNA: TGTGCCAGCAGCTTAGACCCAGGGGGTCCACAGTACTTC. Translating gives CASSLDPGGPQYF. V gene TRBV11-2 combines with J gene TRBJ2-5; 7 bases align to TRBD1. V dropped 0 bases and J dropped 11; count of bases not matched to a gene: 6. Germline V lookup: CDR1 SGHAT, CDR2 FQNNGV. The CDR3 loop spans 13 amino acids. Using reference TRBV11-2 and TRBJ2-5 for the parts outside the CDR3, the full variable domain is EAGVAQSPRYKIIEKRQSVAFWCNPISGHATLYWYQQILGQGPKLLIQFQNNGVVDDSQLPKDRFSAERLKGVDSTLKIQPAKLEDSAVYLCASSLDPGGPQYFGPGTRLLVL.

This clonotype was detected only a few times. This chain connects TRBV20-1 to TRBJ2-7; D is possibly TRBD1 or TRBD2 (6 bases each). V was trimmed by 1 base and J by 1 base, leaving 11 bases between them. This CDR3 comprises 14 residues. CDR1 is DFQATT and CDR2 is SNEGSKA in the germline V gene (reference sequence). Here the CDR3 DNA reads TGCAGTGCTAGAGGCCGGGGGCGATCCTACGAGCAGTACTTC. Translation gives CSARGRGRSYEQYF.

V is TRBV6-2 or TRBV6-3 and J is TRBJ2-1; D is uncertain. CDR3 length: 12 amino acids. CDR1 is MNHEY and CDR2 is SVGEGT in the germline V gene. Trimming shortened V by 4 bases and J by 12 bases, and 13 bases separated the two germline ends. CDR3: CASSWPQGAQFF. The CDR3 DNA is TGTGCCAGCAGTTGGCCCCAAGGTGCGCAGTTCTTC.

This clonotype was observed a handful of times. This chain joins TRBV28 and TRBJ2-5; D tentatively reads TRBD1 or TRBD2 (5 bases each). Trimming shortened V by 2 bases and J by 7 bases, and 14 bases separated the two germline ends. The CDR3 contains 14 residues. The germline gives CDR1 MDHEN, CDR2 SYDVKM. The CDR3 loop is CASSLALRGGTQYF. The DNA for the CDR3 is TGTGCCAGCAGTTTAGCCCTTCGTGGGGGGACCCAGTACTTC.

With regard to this clonotype: The junction departs from germline at one end; a sequencing error may be responsible. The gene calls are TRBV9 and TRBJ2-6; TRBD1 matches at 7 bases. The CDR3 contains 15 residues. Germline CDR1 is SGDLS and CDR2 is YYNGEE. The CDR3 protein is CASSVTGAGANVLTF. The CDR3 DNA reads as TGTGCCAGCAGCGTAACAGGGGCTGGGGCCAACGTCCTGACCTTC.

This clonotype showed up just a few times. The chain carries TRBV5-6 and TRBJ2-4; 7 nucleotides align to TRBD1. V lost 2 bases, J lost 2 bases, and 10 bases stayed unmatched. Per germline, CDR1 SGHDT and CDR2 YYEEEE. CDR3 size: 17 residues. The CDR3 DNA reads as TGTGCCAGCAGCTTTGTTGGACAGGCCGCAACCAAAAACATTCAGTACTTC. Protein sequence: CASSFVGQAATKNIQYF. Complete variable domain (other parts from reference TRBV5-6 and TRBJ2-4): DAGVTQSPTHLIKTRGQQVTLRCSPKSGHDTVSWYQQALGQGPQFIFQYYEEEERQRGNFPDRFSGHQFPNYSSELNVNALLLGDSALYLCASSFVGQAATKNIQYFGAGTRLSVL.